The next 23 T cell receptor beta chains were all read from a single sample in a study of blood T cell repertoires in COVID-19. The method was immunoSEQ multiplex PCR; TCRdb's version includes in-frame clones alone and lacks a portion of them. This table has roughly 280,000 clones, over 75% appearing once. Input material: PBMCs or T cells enriched from blood (not recorded which). Source of these receptors: a woman aged 18-35 years who had recovered from COVID-19.

The V gene is TRBV27, the J gene TRBJ2-7; 7 nucleotides match TRBD1. The CDR3 is 16 amino acids. Losses at the gene ends were 4 bases for V and 2 bases for J; bases not matched to a gene: 11. Germline V gene lookup returns CDR1 MNHEY and CDR2 SMNVEV (reference sequence). CDR3 DNA sequence: TGTGCCAGCAGTTGGCTGCCCCCTGACAGGGCCTACGAGCAGTACTTC. Residues: CASSWLPPDRAYEQYF.

This clone is a singleton in its sample. The V gene is TRBV25-1, the J gene TRBJ1-2; TRBD1 agrees at 7 bases. V shed 6 bases, J shed 7 bases, and the junction held 11 bases outside the gene matches. This CDR3 is built from 14 residues. Germline values: CDR1 MGHDK, CDR2 SYGVNS. The CDR3 nucleotides are TGTGCCAGCAGAAGTGACCCGACAGGGACTGGCTACACCTTC. Residues: CASRSDPTGTGYTF.

This rearrangement joins TRBV6-5 to TRBJ1-4, with a possible D match to TRBD1 (5 bases). CDR3 length equals 12 residues. V shed 6 bases and J shed 7 bases, with 9 bases lying between them. Germline V gene data show CDR1 as MNHEY and CDR2 as SVGAGI. The CDR3 region has the DNA TGTGCCAGCAGGGCGGGGGGTGAAAAACTGTTTTTT. Protein: CASRAGGEKLFF.

The chain couples TRBV5-1 to TRBJ1-1, with D unclear. The V end was cut by 0 bases, the J end by 8 bases, with 8 bases between. CDR1 and CDR2 from the germline V gene are SGHRS and YFSETQ. This CDR3 contains 12 residues. Here the CDR3 DNA reads TGCGCCAGCAGCTTGGACACCCAGGAAGCTTTCTTT. It yields the protein CASSLDTQEAFF.

The V call is TRBV28, the J call TRBJ1-3, with unresolved D. CDR3 length: 16 amino acids. Trimming cost V 5 bases and J 1 base, with 15 bases left between them. Germline V gene lookup returns CDR1 MDHEN and CDR2 SYDVKM. CDR3 sequence reads: CASSPPGARSGNTIYF. The CDR3 coding sequence is TGTGCCAGCAGTCCCCCCGGTGCCCGATCTGGAAACACCATATATTTT.

V is TRBV28 and J is TRBJ1-4; 10 bases align to TRBD1. There are 15 residues in the CDR3. The ends lost 5 bases at V and 8 bases at J; junction bases unmatched: 8. Germline lookup yields CDR1 MDHEN and CDR2 SYDVKM. The CDR3 is CASSLPTGGREKLFF. In DNA form, the CDR3 reads TGTGCCAGCAGTCTACCGACAGGGGGCCGGGAAAAACTGTTTTTT.

In DNA form, the CDR3 reads TGTGCCAGTAGTATAGATGAGTTAAGGGGGCTGGAATACACTGAAGCTTTCTTT. Its translation: CASSIDELRGLEYTEAFF. The J gene is TRBJ1-1, the V gene TRBV19, with TRBD1 matching 7 bases. J gave up 3 bases and V 0 bases, and 13 bases lay outside the gene matches. The CDR3 runs to 18 residues. Germline V gene sequence: CDR1 LNHDA, CDR2 SQIVND (reference sequence).

V usage is TRBV6-1 and J usage is TRBJ1-2; no firm D call. This CDR3 region has 13 residues. Per the germline V gene, CDR1 is MNHNS and CDR2 is SASEGT. V was cut by 1 base and J by 8 bases, with 11 bases left in between. CDR3 nucleotide sequence: TGTGCCAGCAGTGAAGGTGGCCCTTGGGGCTACACCTTC. Translated: CASSEGGPWGYTF.

This clone occurred once. This chain uses TRBV5-4 with TRBJ1-4, with D perhaps matching TRBD1 (6 bases). CDR1 is SGHNT and CDR2 is YYREEE in the germline V gene (reference sequence). The CDR3 covers 14 residues. Trimming left V 4 bases short and J 5 bases short, with 12 bases between. The CDR3 DNA follows: TGTGCCAGCAGCCCTGACAGGTCGAATGAAAAACTGTTTTTT. It is translated as CASSPDRSNEKLFF. Looking up the rest from reference TRBV5-4 and TRBJ1-4 gives the full variable domain: ETGVTQSPTHLIKTRGQQVTLRCSSQSGHNTVSWYQQALGQGPQFIFQYYREEENGRGNFPPRFSGLQFPNYSSELNVNALELDDSALYLCASSPDRSNEKLFFGSGTQLSVL.

This clone has only a few counts. The chain uses TRBV15 and TRBJ1-5; 7 nucleotides line up with TRBD1. The V segment lost 0 bases and the J segment 0 bases; nucleotides outside the gene matches: 8. This CDR3 contains 18 residues. In germline, CDR1 is LNHNV, CDR2 YYDKDF (reference sequence). As DNA, the CDR3 is TGTGCCACCAGCAGAGATCTTGGGACAGATTATAGCAATCAGCCCCAGCATTTT. This translates into CATSRDLGTDYSNQPQHF.

This clone appeared once. V gene TRBV15 combines with J gene TRBJ1-2; TRBD1 matches 9 bases. CDR3 length equals 18 residues. The V and J ends lost 4 bases and 1 base, in that order; junction bases with no gene match: 13. Germline V gives CDR1 LNHNV, CDR2 YYDKDF (reference sequence). The CDR3 nucleotides are TGTGCCACCAGCATCAGTTCGGACAGGGGTGAAGATAACTATGGCTACACCTTC. Its protein is CATSISSDRGEDNYGYTF. Using reference TRBV15 and TRBJ1-2 for the parts outside the CDR3, the full variable domain is DAMVIQNPRYQVTQFGKPVTLSCSQTLNHNVMYWYQQKSSQAPKLLFHYYDKDFNNEADTPDNFQSRRPNTSFCFLDIRSPGLGDTAMYLCATSISSDRGEDNYGYTFGSGTRLTVV.

The gene calls are TRBV5-1 and TRBJ1-2; D uncertain. The length of the CDR3 is 16 residues. Trimming removed 4 bases from V and 0 bases from J, with 16 bases in between. Germline CDR1 reads SGHRS; CDR2 reads YFSETQ. The CDR3 spells CASSPPEKQTNYGYTF. The CDR3 DNA is TGCGCCAGCAGCCCGCCTGAGAAACAGACTAACTATGGCTACACCTTC.

This rearrangement joins TRBV19 to TRBJ1-2; D remains unclear. The V and J ends lost 7 bases and 3 bases respectively, with 30 bases between them. The germline gives CDR1 LNHDA, CDR2 SQIVND (reference sequence). The CDR3 consists of 19 residues. The CDR3 DNA sequence: TGTGCCAGTACCACTCCGCTCGGCCGACTTTGGCCGGACTACTATGGCTACACCTTC. Its translation: CASTTPLGRLWPDYYGYTF.

The chain links TRBV6-5 to TRBJ1-3; D remains unclear. The germline CDR1 and CDR2 sequences are MNHEY and SVGAGI. This CDR3 has 14 residues. V was cut by 7 bases and J by 8 bases, with 18 bases left in between. The CDR3 DNA sequence: TGTGCCAGCACAAGGAACAGCCTTTGGGACACCATATATTTT. This encodes CASTRNSLWDTIYF.

This chain uses TRBV2 with TRBJ1-5; D remains ambiguous. Per the germline V gene, CDR1 is SNHLY and CDR2 is FYNNEI. CDR3 length: 15 residues. Trimming took 5 bases from V and 0 from J, leaving 11 bases between them. The CDR3 sequence is CASSTYRYSNQPQHF. CDR3 coding DNA: TGTGCCAGCAGTACGTACCGGTATAGCAATCAGCCCCAGCATTTT.

The V gene is TRBV19, the J gene TRBJ2-1; a weak D match, TRBD2 (7 bases). CDR1 and CDR2 (germline): LNHDA, SQIVND (reference sequence). Trimming shortened V by 3 bases and J by 7 bases, and 16 bases separated the two germline ends. This CDR3 spans 15 amino acids. DNA for the CDR3: TGTGCCAGTAGTATCTGGGGGGGCCTAGGGAATGAGCAGTTCTTC. It is translated as CASSIWGGLGNEQFF.

This clone is a singleton in its sample. This chain uses TRBV27 with TRBJ1-4; 11 nucleotides align to TRBD1. The CDR3 sequence is 15 residues long. The V segment lost 4 bases and the J segment 8 bases; nucleotides outside the gene matches: 6. The germline gives CDR1 MNHEY, CDR2 SMNVEV (reference sequence). The CDR3 DNA follows: TGTGCCAGCAGTTCCCGGACAGGGGGCTCGGAAAAACTGTTTTTT. Its translation is CASSSRTGGSEKLFF.

The rearrangement links TRBV6-5 to TRBJ2-7, with TRBD1 matching over 8 bases. CDR3 length: 14 amino acids. In germline, CDR1 is MNHEY, CDR2 SVGAGI. V shed 7 bases and J 4 bases; nucleotides not matched to a gene: 9. This CDR3 is CASTRPGQDYEQYF. DNA of the CDR3: TGTGCCAGCACCCGACCGGGACAGGATTACGAGCAGTACTTC.

The CDR3 DNA sequence: TGTGCCAGCAGTGAGCAACAGTTCATGAACACTGAAGCTTTCTTT. It translates to CASSEQQFMNTEAFF. The chain carries TRBV2 and TRBJ1-1; D unclear. Trimming cost V 3 bases and J 0 bases, with 11 bases left between them. This CDR3 comprises 15 residues. The germline V gene has CDR1 SNHLY and CDR2 FYNNEI. Drawing the rest from reference TRBV2 and TRBJ1-1, the complete variable domain is EPEVTQTPSHQVTQMGQEVILRCVPISNHLYFYWYRQILGQKVEFLVSFYNNEISEKSEIFDDQFSVERPDGSNFTLKIRSTKLEDSAMYFCASSEQQFMNTEAFFGQGTRLTVV.

The chain recombines TRBV15 with TRBJ1-2, with TRBD1 matching 9 bases. The CDR3 has 15 residues. Germline V gives CDR1 LNHNV, CDR2 YYDKDF (reference sequence). V lost 4 bases and J lost 4; bases outside the gene matches: 7. The CDR3, as DNA: TGTGCCACCAGCACTGGGACAGGGTATACCTATGGCTACACCTTC. The encoded protein is CATSTGTGYTYGYTF.

The chain employs TRBV7-2 and TRBJ1-2; 12 nucleotides align to TRBD1. This CDR3 comprises 18 residues. The junction had 17 bases not matched to a gene; V was cut back by 5 bases and J by 7 bases. CDR1 and CDR2 (germline): SGHTA, FQGNSA. The CDR3 sequence is CASSKPGQGAPRRFGYTF. CDR3 sequence (DNA): TGTGCCAGCAGCAAACCGGGACAGGGGGCTCCTCGACGGTTTGGCTACACCTTC.

This clone occurred once. The V gene is TRBV7-4, the J gene TRBJ2-5; maybe TRBD2 (6 bases). V was pared by 1 base and J by 1 base, with 19 bases between. Germline lookup yields CDR1 SGHVT and CDR2 SQSDAQ. The CDR3 consists of 18 residues. CDR3 bases: TGTGCCAGCAGCTTAGGTGGAGGGCAGGGCTTCCTCCAAGAGACCCAGTACTTC. Its translation: CASSLGGGQGFLQETQYF.

The CDR3 is CASSSGLAELAKNIQYF. The CDR3 DNA sequence: TGCGCCAGCAGCTCCGGACTAGCGGAACTAGCCAAAAACATTCAGTACTTC. V is TRBV5-1 and J is TRBJ2-4, with 10 positions matching TRBD2. The germline CDR1 and CDR2 sequences are SGHRS and YFSETQ. This CDR3 comprises 17 residues. J was trimmed by 0 bases and V by 3 bases; bases with no gene match: 6.